This note documents a single T cell receptor (beta chain) sequence. Sequencing was performed with immunoSEQ multiplex PCR; in TCRdb, only in-frame clones are kept and a portion is missing. The sample lists approximately 360,000 clones; 70% to 90% were seen once. Residents of under 25 US areas, aged roughly 18 to 89 years, made up the participants. V gave up 1 base and J gave up 0 bases, with 12 bases separating them. Germline assignment: CDR1 SGHVS and CDR2 FNYEAQ. The length of the CDR3 is 16 residues. This sample stems from a study of blood T cell repertoires in COVID-19. Study at large: Both acute and convalescent COVID-19 samples were obtained from the United States, Italy and Spain.

The chain uses TRBV7-6 and TRBJ1-2; weak D call: TRBD1 (5 bases). The sequence was obtained from a woman younger than 45 with acute COVID-19. Sequencing used PBMCs or T cells enriched from blood (not recorded which). As DNA, the CDR3 is TGTGCCAGCAGCTTAGGATTGGGGCAGACTAACTATGGCTACACCTTC. Its translation: CASSLGLGQTNYGYTF.